The 17 T cell receptor beta chains below all came from one sample that was sequenced in a study of cytomegalovirus exposure and HLA in healthy donors. 60 Vbeta and 13 Jbeta primers were used in PCR. Profiling relied on immunoSEQ multiplex PCR, and the TCRdb table lists in-frame clones only, not all of them. Altogether about 150,000 clones are present, approximately 70% being singletons, with the ten largest covering around 1.9%. Sequenced: PBMCs. These receptors originate from a woman aged 60-75 years in good health and CMV-seropositive.

This chain uses TRBV25-1 with TRBJ2-1, with 8 nucleotides matching TRBD2. CDR1 and CDR2 (germline): MGHDK, SYGVNS. V shed 6 bases and J 5 bases; nucleotides not matched to a gene: 6. The CDR3 runs 14 residues. The CDR3 DNA reads as TGTGCCAGCAGGAGCGGGAGTGGGAACAATGAGCAGTTCTTC. Translating gives CASRSGSGNNEQFF. Supplemented by reference TRBV25-1 and TRBJ2-1, the full variable domain reads EADIYQTPRYLVIGTGKKITLECSQTMGHDKMYWYQQDPGMELHLIHYSYGVNSTEKGDLSSESTVSRIRTEHFPLTLESARPSHTSQYLCASRSGSGNNEQFFGPGTRLTVL.

This clone was observed a few times. This sequence joins TRBV28 and TRBJ2-1; 11 bases map to TRBD2. Germline-derived CDR1 and CDR2 are MDHEN and SYDVKM. The J segment lost 5 bases and the V segment lost 5 bases, leaving 8 bases of the junction unmatched. The CDR3 consists of 16 residues. CDR3 protein: CASSARLAGSHNEQFF. CDR3 in DNA: TGTGCCAGCAGTGCCCGACTAGCGGGATCCCACAATGAGCAGTTCTTC.

The chain joins TRBV18 to TRBJ1-3, with D perhaps matching TRBD1 (6 bases). This CDR3 contains 14 residues. Germline-derived CDR1 and CDR2 are KGHSH and LQKENI. Trimming removed 1 base from V and 5 bases from J, with 9 bases in between. The DNA of the CDR3 is TGTGCCAGCTCACCACAGGGACAACGAAACACCATATATTTT. It translates to CASSPQGQRNTIYF.

The chain has TRBV18 and TRBJ1-1; D gene uncertain. V lost 0 bases and J lost 1, with 6 bases in between. From germline, CDR1 is KGHSH and CDR2 LQKENI. This CDR3 is built from 14 residues. CDR3 in amino acids: CASSPPVGNTEAFF. In nucleotides, the CDR3 is TGTGCCAGCTCACCACCGGTCGGGAACACTGAAGCTTTCTTT.

V is TRBV19 and J is TRBJ2-2, with 7 bases identical to TRBD2. With 7 bases clipped from V and 6 bases from J, the junction kept 8 bases outside the gene matches. Germline V gives CDR1 LNHDA, CDR2 SQIVND (reference sequence). This CDR3 has 14 residues. The CDR3 loop is CASTPGGDPGELFF. CDR3 DNA: TGTGCCAGTACCCCTGGGGGGGACCCCGGGGAGCTGTTTTTT.

The chain has TRBV27 and TRBJ1-6, with D maybe TRBD1 (5 bases). CDR3 length: 14 amino acids. Deletions cut 6 bases from V and 5 bases from J, with 11 bases between. Germline CDR1 reads MNHEY; CDR2 reads SMNVEV (reference sequence). The CDR3 nucleotides read TGTGCCAGCAGGGGTGGGGCTGATAATTCACCCCTCCACTTT. Protein product: CASRGGADNSPLHF.

V and J are TRBV11-2 and TRBJ2-3; unclear D gene. The CDR3 is 18 amino acids. The germline V gene encodes CDR1 SGHAT and CDR2 FQNNGV. The germline V and J ends were trimmed by 0 bases and 4 bases, with 20 bases remaining between them. The CDR3 protein is CASSLDLWRSGASDTQYF. As DNA, the CDR3 is TGTGCCAGCAGCTTAGATCTCTGGCGGTCTGGAGCTTCAGATACGCAGTATTTT.

The chain couples TRBV28 to TRBJ1-1; no definite D call. Germline values: CDR1 MDHEN, CDR2 SYDVKM. The ends were cut back, 3 bases at V and 5 bases at J, with 10 bases in the middle. This CDR3 spans 13 amino acids. CDR3 sequence: CASSLAGSTEAFF. In DNA form, the CDR3 reads TGTGCCAGCAGTTTGGCCGGGAGTACTGAAGCTTTCTTT.

This clone was recorded once. CDR3 DNA sequence: TGTGCCAGCAGCTTGAGTATCAGCGAGAATGAGCAGTTCTTC. This gives the protein CASSLSISENEQFF. The chain joins TRBV7-9 to TRBJ2-1, with D hard to call. The CDR3 covers 14 residues. V gave up 3 bases and J gave up 7 bases, with 13 bases separating them. CDR1 and CDR2 from the germline V gene are SEHNR and FQNEAQ (reference sequence).

The chain employs TRBV4-1 and TRBJ2-2; 10 positions agree with TRBD1. The CDR3 totals 15 residues. V lost 4 bases, J lost 7 bases, and 6 bases stayed unmatched. The germline gives CDR1 MGHRA, CDR2 YSYEKL. CDR3 DNA sequence: TGCGCCAGCAGCCTTGGGACAGGGGATGGCGGGGAGCTGTTTTTT. Protein product: CASSLGTGDGGELFF.

This clone was counted only a few times. J is TRBJ2-3 and V is TRBV6-1, with 11 bases identical to TRBD1. CDR3 size: 14 residues. The V gene's germline CDR1 is MNHNS and CDR2 SASEGT. J lost 5 bases, V lost 6 bases, and 4 bases had no gene match. The CDR3 coding sequence is TGTGCCAGCAGGGACAGGGGGCAGAGAGATACGCAGTATTTT. Its protein product is CASRDRGQRDTQYF.

The rearrangement joins TRBV11-2 to TRBJ2-2; 10 nucleotides align to TRBD2. Trimming at V came to 0 bases and at J to 5 bases, leaving 0 bases not matched to a gene. This CDR3 comprises 15 residues. The germline V gene encodes CDR1 SGHAT and CDR2 FQNNGV. CDR3 nucleotides: TGTGCCAGCAGCTTAGAAGCGGGAGGGACCGGGGAGCTGTTTTTT. This sequence encodes CASSLEAGGTGELFF.

Comment on this clone: Germline is not matched at one junction end, which may reflect a read error. The chain employs TRBV7-7 and TRBJ2-7; 9 bases are a match to TRBD2. CDR1 and CDR2 (germline): SSHAT, FNYEAQ (reference sequence). The CDR3 loop spans 13 amino acids. This CDR3 is CASSRTSDYEQYF. DNA of the CDR3: TGTGCTAGCAGCAGGACTAGCGACTACGAGCAGTACTTC.

CDR3 bases: TGTGCCTGGAGTCTGGGGGGTTCTTCACCCCTCCACTTT. It translates to CAWSLGGSSPLHF. This rearrangement joins TRBV30 to TRBJ1-6; possibly TRBD1 for D (5 bases). Trimming shortened V by 2 bases and J by 9 bases, and 11 bases separated the two germline ends. Germline CDR1 GTSNPN, CDR2 SVGIG (reference sequence). This CDR3 has 13 amino acids.

V and J are TRBV21-1 and TRBJ1-5; TRBD1 reflects the table's D call only, with no check against the DNA. TRBV21-1 is labeled a pseudogene. CDR3 size: 14 residues. The CDR3 nucleotides read TGTGCCAGAGCCAGACAGGGGGTTCGGCAGCCCCAGCATTTT. Amino acid sequence: CARARQGVRQPQHF.

The CDR3 DNA sequence: TGTGCCAGCACAGGGACAGGGGCAACTAATGAAAAACTGTTTTTT. Translated: CASTGTGATNEKLFF. The V call is TRBV2, the J call TRBJ1-4, with 10 bases lining up with TRBD1. The CDR3 totals 15 residues. V gave up 7 bases and J gave up 0 bases; unmatched junction bases: 2. In germline, CDR1 is SNHLY, CDR2 FYNNEI. Full variable domain (rest looked up from reference TRBV2 and TRBJ1-4): EPEVTQTPSHQVTQMGQEVILRCVPISNHLYFYWYRQILGQKVEFLVSFYNNEISEKSEIFDDQFSVERPDGSNFTLKIRSTKLEDSAMYFCASTGTGATNEKLFFGSGTQLSVL.

V and J are TRBV29-1 and TRBJ1-2, with a weak D call TRBD1 (6 bases). Per germline, CDR1 SQVTM and CDR2 ANQGSEA. The CDR3 has 11 residues. Deletions cut 8 bases from V and 8 bases from J, with 15 bases between. CDR3 residues: CSSLGGGGYTF. CDR3 sequence (DNA): TGCAGCTCACTTGGGGGCGGAGGCTACACCTTC.